Below, 22 T cell receptor beta chains from the same sample are listed, as sequenced in a study of human T cells and chemical hapten exposure. TCRdb reprocessed the RACE reads with MiXCR, giving one entry per CDR3 protein. The sample shows 350,000 to 400,000 distinct CDR3 sequences, about 6% of them seen only once. Time point of the sample: patch test 2, 6 weeks after DPC sensitization. Treatment of the sample: therapeutic diphenylcyclopropenone sensitization with weekly scalp DPC. The sequences come from whole blood, collected in connection with sensitization to the hapten diphenylcyclopropenone (DPC). The receptors derive from a woman between 18 and 30 years old with alopecia areata. Some clones in this sample may be carry-over from other donors' samples.

This clonotype was counted a few times. The chain uses TRBV27 and TRBJ1-5; D is uncertain. The germline V and J ends were trimmed by 2 bases and 4 bases, with 9 bases remaining between them. Germline V gene data show CDR1 as MNHEY and CDR2 as SMNVEV (reference sequence). This CDR3 has 14 amino acids. The CDR3 sequence is CASSLVALNQPQHF. The CDR3 DNA follows: TGTGCCAGCAGTTTAGTCGCCCTTAATCAGCCCCAGCATTTT.

This clonotype turned up a few times. The rearrangement joins TRBV6-6 to TRBJ2-7; D ambiguous. Germline loops: CDR1 MNHNY, CDR2 SVGAGI (reference sequence). The CDR3 is made up of 14 amino acids. V lost 0 bases, J lost 0 bases, and 6 bases lay in between. The CDR3 DNA reads as TGTGCCAGCAGTTACTCGGCGAACTCCTACGAGCAGTACTTC. Translation gives CASSYSANSYEQYF.

This clonotype was recorded at least ten times. The J gene is TRBJ1-1, the V gene TRBV11-2; a weak D match, TRBD1 (6 bases). The germline V gene encodes CDR1 SGHAT and CDR2 FQNNGV. V dropped 8 bases and J dropped 4 bases, with 8 bases sitting between them. The CDR3 is made up of 11 amino acids. CDR3 sequence reads: CASGGSTEAFF. As DNA, the CDR3 is TGTGCCAGCGGGGGCAGCACTGAAGCTTTCTTT.

The chain links TRBV11-1 to TRBJ1-1; D may be TRBD1 (6 bases). This CDR3 comprises 15 residues. V lost 1 base to trimming and J lost 6 bases, with 15 bases between them. Germline V gives CDR1 SGHAT, CDR2 FQDESV (reference sequence). CDR3 bases: TGTGCCAGCAGCTTAGGAGGGACTGGGGGCTCTGAAGCTTTCTTT. Its protein is CASSLGGTGGSEAFF.

V gene TRBV5-1 combines with J gene TRBJ1-3, with 7 nucleotides matching TRBD1. The V gene's germline CDR1 is SGHRS and CDR2 YFSETQ. V lost 5 bases and J lost 2; bases outside the gene matches: 4. The CDR3 loop spans 14 amino acids. CDR3 region: CASRPGQAGNTIYF. Here the CDR3 DNA reads TGCGCCAGCAGACCCGGACAGGCTGGAAACACCATATATTTT.

Many counts were recorded for this clonotype. The chain joins TRBV6-2 or TRBV6-3 to TRBJ1-5; D possibly corresponds to TRBD1 (5 bases). Trimming pared 7 bases from V and 2 bases from J, leaving 12 bases between. Germline CDR1 reads MNHEY; CDR2 reads SVGEGT. The CDR3 runs 14 residues. In DNA, the CDR3 is TGTGCCAGCACCCCGCGGGGACGCAATCAGCCCCAGCATTTT. This gives the protein CASTPRGRNQPQHF.

The V and J genes are TRBV5-1 and TRBJ1-2; D call uncertain. Per the germline V gene, CDR1 is SGHRS and CDR2 is YFSETQ. The CDR3 extends over 14 amino acids. The V end lost 2 bases, the J end lost 0 bases, and 8 bases lay between the germline ends. In nucleotides, the CDR3 is TGCGCCAGCAGCTTTGAAGCCCCTAACTATGGCTACACCTTC. Translating gives CASSFEAPNYGYTF.

This clonotype was seen many times. The chain uses TRBV20-1 and TRBJ2-3; possibly TRBD1 or TRBD2 for D (6 bases each). Trimming left V 3 bases short and J 8 bases short, with 21 bases between. Germline V CDR1 and CDR2: DFQATT, SNEGSKA (reference sequence). The CDR3 spans 15 residues. CDR3 loop: CSASWGVGQIITQYF. CDR3 in DNA: TGCAGTGCTAGCTGGGGGGTAGGACAGATAATTACGCAGTATTTT.

The table lists this clonotype with a few counts. Mismatch with germline at one junction end may stem from a read error. The chain recombines TRBV7-2 with TRBJ2-3, with 7 bases matching TRBD2. Germline CDR1 SGHTA, CDR2 FQGNSA. This CDR3 is built from 14 residues. As DNA, the CDR3 is TGTGCCTGCAGACGTACTAGCGACGCAGATACGCAGTATTTT. This encodes CACRRTSDADTQYF.

This clonotype occurred many times. This chain joins TRBV5-1 and TRBJ2-1; D uncertain. Germline values: CDR1 SGHRS, CDR2 YFSETQ. The CDR3 sequence is 16 residues long. Deletions cut 0 bases from V and 5 bases from J, with 15 bases between. This chain's CDR3 is CASSLVFRIADNEQFF. CDR3 DNA: TGCGCCAGCAGCTTGGTTTTTCGGATAGCAGACAATGAGCAGTTCTTC.

This clonotype has a handful of counts. The rearrangement uses TRBV7-9 and TRBJ1-3; TRBD1 agrees at 7 bases. V shed 5 bases, J shed 4 bases, and the junction held 5 bases outside the gene matches. The CDR3 loop spans 14 amino acids. The germline V gene has CDR1 SEHNR and CDR2 FQNEAQ (reference sequence). CDR3 nucleotides: TGTGCCAGCAGCCCCAGGGGGGGAGGAAACACCATATATTTT. Translation: CASSPRGGGNTIYF.

This clonotype was detected only a few times. The rearrangement uses TRBV28 and TRBJ2-5; either TRBD1 or TRBD2 may supply D (5 bases each). The V end was cut by 0 bases, the J end by 0 bases, with 14 bases between. Germline CDR1 reads MDHEN; CDR2 reads SYDVKM. CDR3 size: 17 residues. The CDR3 nucleotides are TGTGCCAGCAGTTTATGGGGGGAAACTAGAAACCAAGAGACCCAGTACTTC. This encodes CASSLWGETRNQETQYF.

At least ten counts were recorded for this clonotype. V and J are TRBV7-3 and TRBJ1-1; TRBD1 is a possible D gene (5 bases). V was cut by 1 base and J by 1 base, with 7 bases left in between. This CDR3 comprises 14 residues. Germline lookup yields CDR1 SGHTA and CDR2 FQGTGA. CDR3 nucleotide sequence: TGTGCCAGCAGCTTAATTGGACAGAACACTGAAGCTTTCTTT. It translates to CASSLIGQNTEAFF. Together with reference TRBV7-3 and TRBJ1-1, the CDR3 gives the full variable domain: GAGVSQTPSNKVTEKGKYVELRCDPISGHTALYWYRQSLGQGPEFLIYFQGTGAADDSGLPNDRFFAVRPEGSVSTLKIQRTERGDSAVYLCASSLIGQNTEAFFGQGTRLTVV.

The chain joins TRBV6-2 or TRBV6-3 to TRBJ2-7; weak D call: TRBD1 (6 bases). Deletions cut 0 bases from V and 4 bases from J, with 13 bases between. The CDR3 runs to 15 residues. From germline, CDR1 is MNHEY and CDR2 SVGEGT. As DNA, the CDR3 is TGTGCCAGCAGTTACTCGCGTGGGGGCGGATACGAGCAGTACTTC. Encoded protein: CASSYSRGGGYEQYF.

This clonotype was observed at least ten times. The V call is TRBV9, the J call TRBJ1-3, with 12 bases matching TRBD1. Germline V gene sequence: CDR1 SGDLS, CDR2 YYNGEE. The CDR3 sequence is 16 residues long. V was clipped by 4 bases and J by 4 bases; unmatched bases: 6. CDR3 sequence: CASSTGQGAGGNTIYF. Written as DNA, the CDR3 is TGTGCCAGCAGCACGGGACAGGGGGCCGGGGGAAACACCATATATTTT.

This clonotype was seen only a few times. The V gene is TRBV4-2, the J gene TRBJ2-7; D possibly uses TRBD1 or TRBD2 (5 bases each). The CDR3 extends over 14 amino acids. With 0 bases removed from V and 7 bases from J, the gap between germline ends came to 13 bases. From germline, CDR1 is LGHNA and CDR2 YNFKEQ. The CDR3 region is CASSQEEGTGEQYF. The CDR3 nucleotides are TGTGCCAGCAGCCAAGAAGAGGGGACGGGGGAGCAGTACTTC.

In its sample, this clonotype was seen a few times. The chain carries TRBV7-9 and TRBJ2-4, with D unclear. This CDR3 region has 13 residues. Trimming took 3 bases from V and 0 from J, leaving 3 bases between them. Germline CDR1 SEHNR, CDR2 FQNEAQ (reference sequence). The CDR3 region is CASSFLAKNIQYF. CDR3 sequence (DNA): TGTGCCAGCAGCTTCCTAGCCAAAAACATTCAGTACTTC.

This clonotype was counted many times. This chain joins TRBV3-1 and TRBJ1-1; maybe TRBD1 (6 bases). The length of the CDR3 is 16 residues. From germline, CDR1 is LGHDT and CDR2 YNNKEL (reference sequence). V was pared by 5 bases and J by 0 bases, with 16 bases between. For the CDR3, the DNA is TGTGCCAGCAGCAGGGGGAGGCCCGGGATGAACACTGAAGCTTTCTTT. It yields the protein CASSRGRPGMNTEAFF.

A few counts support this clonotype. The chain couples TRBV9 to TRBJ1-2, with D tentatively TRBD1 (6 bases). Germline assignment: CDR1 SGDLS and CDR2 YYNGEE. Trimming pared 4 bases from V and 8 bases from J, leaving 18 bases between. CDR3 size: 14 residues. In DNA, the CDR3 is TGTGCCAGCAGCAGGGACATGGCGGTATACGGCTACACCTTC. Protein sequence: CASSRDMAVYGYTF.

The genes are TRBV4-2 and TRBJ2-3, with no clear D. Between the trimmed V and J ends, which lost 1 base and 2 bases, there was a span of 13 bases. The CDR3 runs to 16 residues. Germline assignment: CDR1 LGHNA and CDR2 YNFKEQ. DNA of the CDR3: TGTGCCAGCAGCCAAGCCCGCGCGGAGTTCACAGATACGCAGTATTTT. Translating it yields CASSQARAEFTDTQYF.

The chain links TRBV6-2 or TRBV6-3 to TRBJ2-4, with D perhaps matching TRBD1 or TRBD2 (6 bases each). The CDR3 extends over 14 amino acids. V was cut by 6 bases and J by 5 bases, with 14 bases left in between. Germline CDR1 MNHEY, CDR2 SVGEGT. The CDR3 DNA reads as TGTGCCAGCAGGGGGGGCGGAACCCAAAACATTCAGTACTTC. Protein sequence: CASRGGGTQNIQYF.

This clonotype was observed a few times. The chain recombines TRBV3-1 with TRBJ1-1; D not certain. Trimming took off 0 bases at V and 10 bases at J, with 9 bases between the two ends. The CDR3 runs to 12 residues. Per germline, CDR1 LGHDT and CDR2 YNNKEL (reference sequence). DNA of the CDR3: TGTGCCAGCAGCCAAGAAGCAGGCGGAGCTTTCTTT. It yields the protein CASSQEAGGAFF.